This TCR beta chain derives from a study of T cell responses to AZD1222 COVID-19 vaccine. Overall study findings and caveats: Spike-spanning, vaccine-associated CD4 TCRs were dominant at 160-218 and 743-854. Most donors were white British and more were female, and clonal diversity was possibly underestimated. Breadth and depth of Spike-specific TCRs rose after two AZD1222 doses.

Samples with a second dose at about 4 or about 12 weeks were pooled together. Of note for this clone: The antigen is unknown.

Clones were sequenced by immunoSEQ multiplex PCR, and TCRdb holds only the in-frame ones, with some missing. The sample has more than 90,000 clones; 85% to 90% are singletons. V was clipped by 3 bases and J by 3 bases; unmatched bases: 7. Germline V gene sequence: CDR1 MGHDK, CDR2 SYGVNS. This CDR3 contains 15 residues. This receptor was identified in an adult who received the AZD1222 COVID-19 vaccine. The V and J genes are TRBV25-1 and TRBJ2-7; the match to TRBD1 covers 8 bases. The sequencing here drew on peripheral blood, taken 28 days after the second AZD1222 dose. The CDR3 sequence: CASSEGQGAFYEQYF. The CDR3 DNA reads as TGTGCCAGCAGTGAGGGGCAGGGGGCCTTCTACGAGCAGTACTTC.